These T cell receptor beta chains were read from a single sample in a study of beta chain features in type 1 diabetes. The repertoire was sequenced with immunoSEQ multiplex PCR; TCRdb's copy has only in-frame clones and lacks some. The sample consists of about 640,000 clones, 9.5% to 15% of them appearing once. Sequenced: naive CD4+ T cells from blood. All receptors derive from a young man with type 1 diabetes. Each CDR3 is given without its conserved first and last residue. Fields, in order: V gene, J gene, CDR3 protein.

V gene: TRBV30; J gene: TRBJ2-5; CDR3 protein: AWSVGIQETQY
V gene: TRBV7-2; J gene: TRBJ1-1; CDR3 protein: ASSSRAGATEAF
V gene: TRBV12-2; J gene: TRBJ2-2; CDR3 protein: ASRLTISTGELF
V gene: TRBV19; J gene: TRBJ1-1; CDR3 protein: ATRRELNTEAF
V gene: TRBV5-6; J gene: TRBJ2-1; CDR3 protein: ASTIGGNNEQF
V gene: TRBV2; J gene: TRBJ1-1; CDR3 protein: ASRATGLNTEAF
V gene: TRBV30; J gene: TRBJ1-2; CDR3 protein: AWNPFEGYGYT
V gene: TRBV10-3; J gene: TRBJ2-3; CDR3 protein: AIGARERPDTQY
V gene: TRBV5-1; J gene: TRBJ2-3; CDR3 protein: ASSSPIDTQY
V gene: TRBV5-1; J gene: TRBJ2-5; CDR3 protein: ASSMPGTRQETQY
V gene: TRBV18; J gene: TRBJ2-1; CDR3 protein: ASSPPGTGSYNEQF
V gene: TRBV7-2; J gene: TRBJ2-7; CDR3 protein: ASSSFSEQY
V gene: TRBV28; J gene: TRBJ1-6; CDR3 protein: ASRETGGSPLH
V gene: TRBV7-9; J gene: TRBJ2-3; CDR3 protein: ASSLDSYTDTQY
V gene: TRBV7-2; J gene: TRBJ2-5; CDR3 protein: ASSLVSTRGTQETQY
V gene: TRBV4-2; J gene: TRBJ2-1; CDR3 protein: ASSQAISDGYNEQF
V gene: TRBV18; J gene: TRBJ2-7; CDR3 protein: ASSPPGTGDHEQY
V gene: TRBV5-1; J gene: TRBJ1-2; CDR3 protein: ASKLDRGGYT
V gene: TRBV2; J gene: TRBJ2-7; CDR3 protein: ASTASGGPEQY
V gene: TRBV2; J gene: TRBJ2-5; CDR3 protein: ASSEERTGGAGTQY
V gene: TRBV5-1; J gene: TRBJ2-5; CDR3 protein: ASSLVLETQY
V gene: TRBV7-3; J gene: TRBJ2-5; CDR3 protein: ASSGGTSGGQETQY
V gene: TRBV29-1; J gene: TRBJ1-1; CDR3 protein: SVAGRWMNTEAS
V gene: TRBV15; J gene: TRBJ1-5; CDR3 protein: ATSRDWEAYQPQH
V gene: TRBV28; J gene: TRBJ2-3; CDR3 protein: ASSLSTDTQY
V gene: TRBV4-2; J gene: TRBJ1-2; CDR3 protein: ASSQDIGGSGYT
V gene: TRBV7-9; J gene: TRBJ2-2; CDR3 protein: ASSLANANTGELF
V gene: TRBV28; J gene: TRBJ2-7; CDR3 protein: ASSFVPGRRSYEQY
V gene: TRBV4-3; J gene: TRBJ2-1; CDR3 protein: ASSRTESSYNEQF
V gene: TRBV11-3; J gene: TRBJ1-3; CDR3 protein: ASSSLDGNTIY
V gene: TRBV28; J gene: TRBJ2-7; CDR3 protein: ASSPLTRPSSYEQY
V gene: TRBV5-1; J gene: TRBJ2-3; CDR3 protein: ASSLNRVDTQY
V gene: TRBV2; J gene: TRBJ1-5; CDR3 protein: ASSPERGAQPQH
V gene: TRBV19; J gene: TRBJ2-7; CDR3 protein: ASRRTLGQDEQY
V gene: TRBV27; J gene: TRBJ1-6; CDR3 protein: ASRSQGNSPLH
V gene: TRBV19; J gene: TRBJ2-1; CDR3 protein: ASSINSGGSGEQF
V gene: TRBV5-1; J gene: TRBJ2-6; CDR3 protein: ASSLRETAGANVLT
V gene: TRBV19; J gene: TRBJ1-2; CDR3 protein: ASSIIDGGKYGYT
V gene: TRBV7-3; J gene: TRBJ2-5; CDR3 protein: ASSLNGLAGKETQY
V gene: TRBV9; J gene: TRBJ2-2; CDR3 protein: ASSVRDRNTGELF
V gene: TRBV6-5; J gene: TRBJ1-2; CDR3 protein: ASRPDRGYYGYT
V gene: TRBV10-3; J gene: TRBJ1-1; CDR3 protein: AATGAPNTEAF
V gene: TRBV7-2; J gene: TRBJ2-2; CDR3 protein: ASSWWAGDTGELF
V gene: TRBV5-1; J gene: TRBJ2-1; CDR3 protein: ASSYDRGHNEQF
V gene: TRBV13; J gene: TRBJ2-7; CDR3 protein: ASSGTGSYEQY
V gene: TRBV6-5; J gene: TRBJ2-6; CDR3 protein: ASRDRSGANVLT
V gene: TRBV7-9; J gene: TRBJ2-3; CDR3 protein: ASSRDEMTDTQY
V gene: TRBV28; J gene: TRBJ1-5; CDR3 protein: ASADEWSNQPQH
V gene: TRBV6-5; J gene: TRBJ2-3; CDR3 protein: ASSHTGAADTQY
V gene: TRBV4-3; J gene: TRBJ2-1; CDR3 protein: ASSQDRAYNEQF
V gene: TRBV29-1; J gene: TRBJ1-5; CDR3 protein: SVGTGGGNQPQH
V gene: TRBV18; J gene: TRBJ1-2; CDR3 protein: ASSPVTGGKGYT